This record covers a single TCR beta chain. This clonotype was found a few times. No cognate antigen has been identified for it. No qualities accompany the bases; no much larger clone lies one base away. The CDR3 contains 19 residues, cysteine and phenylalanine counted. CDR3 DNA only is kept here, 57 bases in frame from base 1. Via the germline V gene, CDR1 is KGHDR and CDR2 SFDVKD. Trimming takes 2 bases from V and 0 bases from J, and the germline ends sit 16 bases apart. The data were obtained in a study of blood T cells in healthy people across ages (dated by TCRdb to the mid-2010s). In the study overall: In model experiments, roughly one uniquely barcoded TCR beta cDNA molecule per two T cells was captured by template switching. The study measured age-related changes in TCR beta repertoire diversity using deep sequencing normalized with unique cDNA molecular identifiers. Four age groups were formed from the donors: young (average 16 years), middle-aged (around 37), aged (more than 55) and long-lived (roughly 81). Donors of different ages were randomly distributed across sequencing lanes to avoid experimental bias. Using the same blood draw, the study looked at two additional independent replicas of 1 million unique cDNA reads for two donors, one aged 18 to 29 and the other aged 80 or older.

Library method: 5' RACE. Instrument used: Illumina HiSeq 2500. A second roughly 7 to 11 cycle PCR used a sample-barcoded 5' primer and a J-beta primer mix. Each TCR beta cDNA molecule received a unique molecular identifier from a template-switch 5' adaptor carrying 12 random nucleotides. Each sample yielded at least 3 million CDR3-containing paired-end reads. First-strand cDNA synthesis was performed from all RNA using the Mint cDNA synthesis kit, with priming by a TRBC-specific oligonucleotide. Following uracil-DNA glycosylase treatment, a first 18-cycle PCR with universal primers M1SS and BC2_uni_R was performed on all cDNA. Processing in the source paper ran as follows. Each sample was normalized by randomly selecting 1 million high-quality reads, each carrying a distinct molecular identifier. Instead of being binned into consensus sequences, reads that shared molecular identifiers were thrown out. MiTCR, run with a Q25 quality threshold and the strictest error-elimination algorithm, handled CDR3 identification, clonotype clustering and error correction. A nonparametric unseen species model using Euler transformation provided a lower-bound estimate of total TCR beta diversity. TCRdb reworked the public reads: Q25 trimming with fastp, MiXCR clone assembly, productive beta chains retained. Rows are combined by CDR3 protein, so each entry shows the most common genes and DNA. TCRdb's processing, not the authors', yielded these V and J calls. For this sample the table gives 800,000 to 950,000 distinct CDR3 sequences, of which 40% to 60% were detected only once. 13% of the sample is held by the ten biggest clonotypes.

The donors were roughly 40 Caucasian individuals from Russia, aged roughly 6 to 100 years, who were systemically healthy. Ten milliliters of peripheral blood were drawn from each donor into EDTA-treated Vacutainer tubes. Ficoll-Paque density-gradient centrifugation was used to isolate PBMCs, with at least 6.5 million per sample. Trizol reagent was used to extract total RNA from PBMCs, with at least 6 micrograms per sample. For every donor, an aliquot of PBMCs went through flow cytometry to measure the percentages of naive CD45RAhigh/CD27high T cells. Broad study findings and their caveats: Because profiling used bulk unsorted PBMCs, naive and antigen-experienced compartments could not be compared conclusively. Observed TCR beta diversity correlated strongly with the percentage of naive T cells measured by flow cytometry. Estimates of total diversity based on one million sequenced T cells were considered lower bounds and underestimates. Compared with the aged group, more naive CD4+ T cells, fewer expanded clones and increased TCR diversity were shown by the long-lived group, suggesting age selection. Observed TCR beta diversity per million T cells fell roughly linearly with age, and a significant reduction was already apparent by age around 40. The CMV infection status of donors was not known, potentially confounding age-related changes in expanded clonotypes.

The sample taken for sequencing was blood. The chain is assembled from TRBV24-1 and TRBJ2-6; the D gene is possibly TRBD1, with 5 bases matching. The source of this sequence is a man aged 30-40 years in good health. The DNA sequence follows: TGTGCCACCAGTGATTCCGGACACTCAATTAGCTCTGGGGCCAACGTCCTGACTTTC. This is translated as CATSDSGHSISSGANVLTF.